The sequence of this T cell receptor beta chain was determined in a study of CD8+ T cells in alopecia areata. Findings and caveats of the study: Researchers report lesional scalp, most notably alopecia totalis/universalis, outstripped normal scalp in clonality. Sequencing of scalp samples also captures resident alphabeta T cells of normal skin.

This clone was recorded a few times. What it recognizes is unknown. From PBMCs, CD4+ and CD8+ T cells were sorted. Trimming took off 5 bases at V and 2 bases at J, with 4 bases between the two ends. CDR3 length: 12 residues. Germline V gives CDR1 SEHNR, CDR2 FQNEAQ (reference sequence). cDNA serving as the sequencing template came from extracted, reverse transcribed RNA. This table comes from immunoSEQ multiplex PCR, and its TCRdb copy is limited to in-frame clones, with some not included. Of 200,000 or so clones in the sample, approximately 53% were seen once. Specimen: CD8+ T cells sorted from blood. The origin of this receptor is a human donor in good health. V usage is TRBV7-9 and J usage is TRBJ2-4, with no clear D. CDR3 bases: TGTGCCAGCAGCCCCCCCAAAAACATTCAGTACTTC. Residues: CASSPPKNIQYF.